This T cell receptor (beta chain) derives from a study of T cell changes during pregnancy in multiple sclerosis. Clones were read by immunoSEQ multiplex PCR, and TCRdb kept only the in-frame ones, dropping some. The sample has 50,000 to 70,000 clones, around 91% seen once. Trimming at V came to 6 bases and at J to 5 bases, leaving 6 bases not matched to a gene. The CDR3 consists of 15 residues. Germline-derived CDR1 and CDR2 are SQVTM and ANQGSEA. The clonotype comes from a female donor in good health, enrolled as a control in a pregnancy study. The chain links TRBV29-1 to TRBJ2-1, with 14 bases that match TRBD2. The sample here was peripheral blood, taken in the third trimester of pregnancy. This chain's CDR3 is CSVQRLAGGDNEQFF. CDR3 bases: TGCAGCGTCCAGAGACTAGCGGGAGGGGACAATGAGCAGTTCTTC.